This T cell receptor beta chain was sequenced during a study of cytomegalovirus exposure and HLA in healthy donors. Study-wide findings and caveats: While the bulk of TCR sequences proved rare, some public TCRs turned up in many donors.

The V gene's germline CDR1 is SGHRS and CDR2 YFSETQ. CDR3 size: 14 residues. Notes on this clone: Its antigen is currently unknown. The junction departs from germline at one end; a sequencing error may be responsible. Other DNA variants within this sample encode the same CDR3.

This PCR relied on a set of 60 Vbeta primers and 13 Jbeta primers. Method: immunoSEQ multiplex PCR; TCRdb's copy keeps in-frame clones and lacks some. The table records roughly 290,000 clones, roughly 80% of them present only once. The chain employs TRBV5-1 and TRBJ1-1, with 8 bases matching TRBD1. The origin of this receptor is a girl aged 2 to 10 in good health and CMV-seronegative. Sequences were obtained from PBMCs. The CDR3 DNA reads TGCGCCAGCAGCTTTAACAGGGGGAACACTGAGGCTTTCTTT. The encoded protein is CASSFNRGNTEAFF.